Included here is one TCR beta chain sequence, with context. Its antigen remains unidentified. There are 18 residues in the CDR3. Germline assignment: CDR1 SNHLY and CDR2 FYNNEI. The trim removed 2 bases at V and 3 bases at J, leaving 12 bases unmatched. The data originate from a study of cytomegalovirus exposure and HLA in healthy donors. Findings and caveats of the study: In a later analysis, V- and J-gene trimming of beta chains associated with a DCLRE1C missense variant, replicated independently. Later analysis placed DRB1 highest and HLA-C lowest in TCR association rates, which differed by HLA locus.

Amplification used 60 Vbeta primers and 13 Jbeta primers. Sequencing used immunoSEQ multiplex PCR; TCRdb keeps in-frame clones, though not all of them. The table records under 150,000 clones, around 62% of them present only once. Though probably carrying unrecorded immune exposures, donors were nominally healthy at sampling. The source of this sequence is a woman aged 40 to 50 in good health and CMV-seropositive. The chain carries TRBV2 and TRBJ2-2, with TRBD2 matching 7 bases. Material for sequencing was PBMCs. CDR3 residues: CASSESSWSSGYTGELFF. CDR3 coding DNA: TGTGCCAGCAGTGAATCTAGTTGGTCTAGCGGCTACACCGGGGAGCTGTTTTTT.